This TCR beta chain was retrieved from a study of T cell clonotyping in hematopoietic cell transplantation. Whole-study results and caveats: Pathologically expanded recipient clonotypes increased progressively from day 30 to day 180 as diversity fell. Without cell sorting, CD4 versus CD8 contributions remain unresolved. Few recipient clonotypes overlapped donors; over 95% were de novo at given depth.

The ends were cut back, 5 bases at V and 5 bases at J, with 13 bases in the middle. The CDR3 covers 14 residues. Germline V gives CDR1 MNHEY, CDR2 SVGAGI. Of note for this clone: Its matching antigen is unknown.

Sequenced by immunoSEQ multiplex PCR; TCRdb stores in-frame clones only, minus some. This table has about 5,400 clones, 66% appearing once. Samples: about 28 days before transplant, then days 30, 100 and 180 after. This chain joins TRBV6-5 and TRBJ1-5; TRBD1 might be the D (5 bases). The source of this sequence is a male patient aged 50 to 59 who had an allogeneic stem cell transplant from an unrelated donor, so the T cells may come from the graft donor. Some clones in this sample may be carry-over from other donors' samples. The sequences come from PBMCs, collected 180 days after allogeneic stem cell transplant. The CDR3 is CASSPGWGDQPQHF. The CDR3 DNA reads as TGTGCCAGCAGTCCCGGCTGGGGGGATCAGCCCCAGCATTTT.